Listed here is a single T cell receptor (beta chain). What it recognizes is unknown. TCRdb ran MiXCR on the 5' RACE reads and lists one entry per CDR3 protein. The sample consists of about 560,000 distinct CDR3 sequences, around 15% of them appearing once. This sample was taken from a study of T-cell memory formation after mild COVID-19. Study details: TCR clusters mostly belonged to single donors.

Findings and limits, study-wide: While clones contracting from day 15 to 85 were balanced between CD4 and CD8, later expanders leaned CD4+. Whether second-wave clones peaking at day 37 were SARS-CoV-2 specific went unconfirmed.

The CDR3 is 13 amino acids. Per the germline V gene, CDR1 is MNHNS and CDR2 is SASEGT. V dropped 2 bases and J dropped 8 bases, with 10 bases sitting between them. The rearrangement uses TRBV6-1 and TRBJ2-1; no reliable D call. This TCR was sampled from an adult woman who had mild COVID-19 (a few samples of this study predate the infection). Cell type and time point are not known. The sample taken for sequencing was PBMCs or a T cell subset sorted from them (not recorded which). CDR3 bases: TGTGCCAGCAGTGAACAGGTTGGATATGAGCAGTTCTTC. Translation: CASSEQVGYEQFF.